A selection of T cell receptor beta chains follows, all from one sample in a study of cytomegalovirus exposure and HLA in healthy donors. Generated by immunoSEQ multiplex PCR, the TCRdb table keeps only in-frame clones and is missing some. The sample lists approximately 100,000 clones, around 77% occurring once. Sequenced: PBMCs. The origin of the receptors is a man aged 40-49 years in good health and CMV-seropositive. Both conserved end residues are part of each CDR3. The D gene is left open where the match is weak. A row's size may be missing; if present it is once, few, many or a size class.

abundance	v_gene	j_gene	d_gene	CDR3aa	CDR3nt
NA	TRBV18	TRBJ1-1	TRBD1	CASSPQDRAAFF	TGTGCCAGCTCACCGCAGGACAGGGCCGCTTTCTTT
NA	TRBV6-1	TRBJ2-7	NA	CASRERGLYEQYF	TGTGCCAGCAGAGAGCGCGGGCTTTACGAGCAGTACTTC
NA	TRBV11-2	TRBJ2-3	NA	CASSTTPGDTQYF	TGTGCCAGCAGCACGACGCCGGGGGATACGCAGTATTTT
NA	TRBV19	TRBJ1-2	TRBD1	CASSTQTGTYGYTF	TGTGCCAGTAGTACGCAGACAGGGACCTATGGCTACACCTTC
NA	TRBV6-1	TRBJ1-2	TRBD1	CASRRDRGLYGYTF	TGTGCCAGCAGGCGGGACAGGGGGCTCTATGGCTACACCTTC
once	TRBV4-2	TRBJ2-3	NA	CASSQGSGEGTDTQYF	TGTGCCAGCAGCCAAGGATCAGGGGAAGGAACAGATACGCAGTATTTT
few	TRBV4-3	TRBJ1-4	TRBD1	CASSQETDRGREKLFF	TGCGCCAGCAGCCAAGAAACGGACAGGGGTAGGGAAAAACTGTTTTTT
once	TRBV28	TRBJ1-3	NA	CASSLGATIYF	TGTGCCAGCAGTTTGGGGGCCACCATATATTTT
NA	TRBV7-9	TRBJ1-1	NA	CASSIKQGNTEAFF	TGTGCCAGCAGCATTAAACAGGGGAACACTGAAGCTTTCTTT
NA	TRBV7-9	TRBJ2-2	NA	CASTRELGAPLGGELFF	TGTGCCAGCACCAGAGAGCTTGGGGCCCCTCTTGGGGGGGAGCTGTTTTTT
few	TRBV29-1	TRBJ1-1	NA	CSADRQNTEAFF	TGCAGCGCTGACAGGCAGAACACTGAAGCTTTCTTT
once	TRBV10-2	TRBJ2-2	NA	CASTGAGELFF	TGCGCCAGCACAGGGGCCGGGGAGCTGTTTTTT
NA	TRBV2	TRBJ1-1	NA	CASSVGGSTEAFF	TGTGCCAGCAGTGTGGGGGGAAGCACTGAAGCTTTCTTT
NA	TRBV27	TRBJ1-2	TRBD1	CASSLRDRVHGYTF	TGTGCCAGCAGTTTAAGGGACAGGGTGCATGGCTACACCTTC
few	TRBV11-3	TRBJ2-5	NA	CASSLDREETQYF	TGTGCCAGCAGCTTAGACAGGGAAGAGACCCAGTACTTC
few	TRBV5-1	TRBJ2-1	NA	CASSLQGTNEQFF	TGCGCCAGCAGCTTGCAGGGTACAAATGAGCAGTTCTTC
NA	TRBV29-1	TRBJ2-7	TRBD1	CSVVQGASYEQYF	TGCAGCGTTGTACAGGGGGCATCCTACGAGCAGTACTTC
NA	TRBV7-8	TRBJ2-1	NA	CASSRSEFSSYNEQFF	TGTGCCAGCAGCCGCTCGGAGTTCAGCTCCTACAATGAGCAGTTCTTC
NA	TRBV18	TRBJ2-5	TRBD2	CASSPGLGKETQYF	TGTGCCAGCTCACCCGGACTAGGGAAAGAGACCCAGTACTTC
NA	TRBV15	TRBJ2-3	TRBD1	CATSRSRGTGVGWDTDTQYF	TGTGCCACCAGCAGGAGCCGCGGGACAGGGGTCGGTTGGGACACAGATACGCAGTATTTT
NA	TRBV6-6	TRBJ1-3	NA	CASSSGQIGNTIYF	TGTGCCAGCAGTTCCGGACAGATTGGAAACACCATATATTTT
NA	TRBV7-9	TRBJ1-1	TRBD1	CASSSILQGAGDTEAFF	TGTGCCAGCAGCTCAATACTCCAGGGGGCAGGGGACACTGAAGCTTTCTTT
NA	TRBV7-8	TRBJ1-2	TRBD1	CASSPRTGYGYTF	TGTGCCAGCAGCCCCAGGACAGGATATGGCTACACCTTC
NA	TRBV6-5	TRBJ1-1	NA	CASSPRENTEAFF	TGTGCCAGCAGCCCCAGGGAGAACACTGAAGCTTTCTTT
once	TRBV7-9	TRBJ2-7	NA	CASSSGSEQYF	TGTGCCAGCAGCTCTGGGAGCGAGCAGTACTTC
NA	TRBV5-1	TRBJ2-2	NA	CASSFIQGGTGELFF	TGCGCCAGCAGCTTCATCCAGGGAGGCACCGGGGAGCTGTTTTTT
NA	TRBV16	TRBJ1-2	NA	CASSQFSSNYGYTF	TGTGCCAGCAGCCAATTTTCGAGTAACTATGGCTACACCTTC
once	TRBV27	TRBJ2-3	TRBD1	CASSLPNQGARGTSTDTQYF	TGTGCCAGCAGTTTACCAAACCAGGGGGCCCGGGGCACTAGCACAGATACGCAGTATTTT
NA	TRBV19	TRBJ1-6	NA	CARVSSVGAYNSPLHF	TGTGCCAGAGTTTCATCGGTCGGAGCCTATAATTCACCCCTCCACTTT
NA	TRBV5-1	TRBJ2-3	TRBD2	CASSLGLAGVSDTQYF	TGCGCCAGCAGCTTGGGGTTAGCGGGGGTGTCAGATACGCAGTATTTT
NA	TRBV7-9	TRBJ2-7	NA	CASSLSVGESYEQYF	TGTGCCAGCAGCTTAAGTGTTGGAGAATCCTACGAGCAGTACTTC
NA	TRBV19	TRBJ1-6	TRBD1	CASSAGDSSSYNSPLHF	TGTGCCAGTAGTGCCGGGGACAGCAGCTCCTATAATTCACCCCTCCACTTT
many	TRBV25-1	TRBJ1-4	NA	CASSGQQPTNEKLFF	TGTGCCAGCAGCGGACAACAACCAACTAATGAAAAACTGTTTTTT
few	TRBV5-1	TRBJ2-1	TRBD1	CASSPGQVAVPSYNEQFF	TGCGCCAGCAGCCCTGGACAGGTCGCCGTACCGTCCTACAATGAGCAGTTCTTC
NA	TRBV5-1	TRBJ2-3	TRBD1	CASSSTGQVVTDTQYF	TGCGCCAGCAGCTCGACGGGACAGGTAGTGACAGATACGCAGTATTTT
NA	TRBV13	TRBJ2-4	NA	CASSENYIQYF	TGTGCCAGCAGCGAAAACTACATTCAGTACTTC
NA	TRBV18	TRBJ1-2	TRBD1	CASSPLDRPTNYGYTF	TGTGCCAGCTCACCATTGGACAGGCCAACTAACTATGGCTACACCTTC
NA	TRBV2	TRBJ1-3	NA	CASRSGAGGNTIYF	TGTGCCAGCAGGTCAGGGGCTGGCGGAAACACCATATATTTT
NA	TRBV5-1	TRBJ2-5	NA	CASSLETRGQTQYF	TGCGCCAGCAGCTTGGAAACCCGGGGTCAGACCCAGTACTTC
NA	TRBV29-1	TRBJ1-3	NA	CSVERGSGNTIYF	TGCAGCGTTGAAAGGGGATCTGGAAACACCATATATTTT
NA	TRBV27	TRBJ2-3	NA	CASPPQAGNTDTQYF	TGTGCCAGCCCCCCCCAAGCAGGAAACACAGATACGCAGTATTTT
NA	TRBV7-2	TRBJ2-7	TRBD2	CASSLSGGLYEQYF	TGTGCCAGCAGCTTAAGCGGGGGGCTCTACGAGCAGTACTTC
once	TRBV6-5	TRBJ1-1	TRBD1	CASSPSTGAATEAFF	TGTGCCAGCAGTCCGTCGACAGGGGCGGCCACTGAAGCTTTCTTT
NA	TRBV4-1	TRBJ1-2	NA	CASSQLRHFNGYTF	TGCGCCAGCAGCCAATTGAGACACTTCAATGGCTACACCTTC
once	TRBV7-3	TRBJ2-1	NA	CASSSGGGGSYNEQFF	TGTGCCAGCAGCTCCGGCGGGGGCGGCTCCTACAATGAGCAGTTCTTC